This TCR beta chain emerged from a study of PD-1 blockade in classical Hodgkin lymphoma. Each of the patients experienced relapse following autologous stem cell transplantation, and their brentuximab vedotin exposure differed. Researchers report purifying CD4+ T cells from thawed PBMCs by magnetic negative selection. This CDR3 is 14 amino acids long. CDR1 and CDR2 (germline): LNHDA, SQIVND (reference sequence). V shed 4 bases and J 8 bases; nucleotides not matched to a gene: 6. Profiling relied on immunoSEQ multiplex PCR, and the TCRdb table lists in-frame clones only, not all of them. Here the sample spans 8,500 or so clones, about 86% being singletons.

The rearrangement links TRBV19 to TRBJ2-1; 9 bases are a match to TRBD2. Here the sequenced sample was CD4+ T cells from blood, taken at baseline. This clonotype was obtained from a human donor with classical Hodgkin lymphoma. In nucleotides, the CDR3 is TGTGCCAGTAGTAGTGGGACTAGCAACCATGAGCAGTTCTTC. Translating gives CASSSGTSNHEQFF. The whole variable domain, filled in from reference TRBV19 and TRBJ2-1, reads DGGITQSPKYLFRKEGQNVTLSCEQNLNHDAMYWYRQDPGQGLRLIYYSQIVNDFQKGDIAEGYSVSREKKESFPLTVTSAQKNPTAFYLCASSSGTSNHEQFFGPGTRLTVL.